This section outlines one T cell receptor beta chain sequence together with its context. Its specificity is unknown. The data are from a study of cytomegalovirus exposure and HLA in healthy donors. PCR involved 60 Vbeta and 13 Jbeta primers. Assay: immunoSEQ multiplex PCR; the TCRdb copy retains only in-frame clones and omits some. Here the sample spans under 150,000 clones, around 77% being singletons. Germline CDR1 LGHNT, CDR2 FRNRAP. The CDR3 has 16 amino acids. V shed 0 bases and J 4 bases; nucleotides not matched to a gene: 3. General study findings and limits: CMV antigen specificity of a few CMV-associated chains was confirmed in vitro. Among immune exposure information, only CMV serostatus was available. With later analysis, a missense DCLRE1C variant became linked to TCR beta V- and J-gene trimming.

Samples came from healthy bone marrow donors. This sequence was found in a man aged 18 to 35 in good health and CMV-seronegative. The material sequenced was PBMCs. The chain couples TRBV12-5 to TRBJ2-2; 9 bases match TRBD1. In DNA, the CDR3 is TGTGCTAGTGGTTTGGTACAGGGGGCGGGCACCGGGGAGCTGTTTTTT. Encoded protein: CASGLVQGAGTGELFF. Based on the CDR3 plus reference TRBV12-5 and TRBJ2-2, the full variable domain is DARVTQTPRHKVTEMGQEVTMRCQPILGHNTVFWYRQTMMQGLELLAYFRNRAPLDDSGMPKDRFSAEMPDATLATLKIQPSEPRDSAVYFCASGLVQGAGTGELFFGEGSRLTVL.